This passage covers 21 T cell receptor beta chains from one sample sequenced in a study of blood T cells in healthy people across ages. For the second PCR, which ran for roughly 6 to 11 cycles, a sample-barcoded 5' primer and a J-beta primer mix were used. TCRdb ran MiXCR on the 5' RACE reads and lists one entry per CDR3 protein. The sample contains over a million distinct CDR3 sequences, roughly 45% of which appear only once. Sequencing was performed on blood. The receptors here all came from a woman aged 60-70 years in good health.

This clonotype was seen a handful of times. The rearrangement uses TRBV5-1 and TRBJ1-2; the D gene is possibly TRBD1 (5 bases). CDR1 and CDR2 from the germline V gene are SGHRS and YFSETQ. Trimming took 0 bases from V and 4 from J, leaving 19 bases between them. The CDR3 consists of 17 residues. The DNA of the CDR3 is TGCGCCAGCAGCTTGGCGAGTCCCGGAGGTACAGGCTATGGCTACACCTTC. Amino acids: CASSLASPGGTGYGYTF.

The chain recombines TRBV29-1 with TRBJ2-4; 11 bases map to TRBD2. CDR1 is SQVTM and CDR2 is ANQGSEA in the germline V gene. Germline trimming cut 5 bases from V and 0 bases from J; bases unmatched to any gene: 6. This CDR3 region has 16 residues. The CDR3 here is CSVFGTSGGAKNIQYF. The CDR3 DNA reads as TGCAGCGTTTTCGGTACTAGCGGGGGAGCCAAAAACATTCAGTACTTC.

This clonotype was counted only a few times. The V call is TRBV7-2, the J call TRBJ2-1; D is unclear. From germline, CDR1 is SGHTA and CDR2 FQGNSA. The length of the CDR3 is 15 residues. V was trimmed by 3 bases and J by 7 bases, leaving 16 bases between them. The CDR3 sequence is CASSLAGGIWNEQFF. In DNA form, the CDR3 reads TGTGCCAGCAGCTTGGCCGGTGGCATCTGGAATGAGCAGTTCTTC.

The chain is built from TRBV4-1 and TRBJ1-5; TRBD1 might be the D (6 bases). The CDR3 has 17 amino acids. V gave up 0 bases and J gave up 1 base, with 13 bases separating them. Germline values: CDR1 MGHRA, CDR2 YSYEKL. The CDR3 loop reads CASSQERGTQSNQPQHF. The CDR3 DNA reads TGCGCCAGCAGCCAAGAACGAGGGACACAAAGCAATCAGCCCCAGCATTTT.

The genes are TRBV11-3 and TRBJ2-1, with D perhaps TRBD2 (6 bases). Looked up from germline, CDR1 is SGHNT and CDR2 is YENEEA. The ends were cut back, 4 bases at V and 11 bases at J, with 18 bases in the middle. The CDR3 runs 14 residues. CDR3 protein: CASSSTTPGVQQFF. The CDR3 nucleotides are TGTGCCAGCAGCTCAACAACCCCGGGAGTCCAGCAGTTCTTC.

Concerning this clonotype itself: An end of the junction does not agree with germline; a read error may underlie this. The chain combines TRBV2 with TRBJ2-3, with TRBD2 matching 12 bases. The CDR3 runs to 15 residues. Looked up from germline, CDR1 is SNHLY and CDR2 is FYNNEI. The CDR3 reads CVSSALAGGGDTQYF. DNA of the CDR3: TGTGTCAGCAGTGCACTAGCGGGGGGCGGAGATACGCAGTATTTT.

Comments on this clonotype: Being one base from a much bigger clone, this may be a read error. This chain links TRBV7-2 with TRBJ2-4, with 9 positions matching TRBD2. The CDR3 covers 16 residues. V trimming: 1 base; J trimming: 13 bases; junction bases outside the gene matches: 14. Per germline, CDR1 SGHTA and CDR2 FQGNSA. CDR3 DNA: TGTGCCAGCAGCTTAGGGCTAGCGGGGACCTACAATGAGCAGTACTTC. Amino acid sequence: CASSLGLAGTYNEQYF.

This clonotype was seen a few times. The gene calls are TRBV11-2 and TRBJ2-1; D unclear. CDR3 size: 17 residues. Germline assignment: CDR1 SGHAT and CDR2 FQNNGV. Trimming left V 2 bases short and J 3 bases short, with 17 bases between. CDR3 region: CASSLFPPAVYYNEQFF. The CDR3 DNA is TGTGCCAGCAGCTTATTCCCGCCGGCGGTCTACTACAATGAGCAGTTCTTC.

The chain links TRBV30 to TRBJ2-4; D possibly corresponds to TRBD2 (6 bases). The DNA matches TRBJ2-7 better at its end, which makes the J call doubtful. This CDR3 comprises 14 residues. The germline V gene encodes CDR1 GTSNPN and CDR2 SVGIG (reference sequence). For the CDR3, the DNA is TGTGCCTGGAGTATCTCCGGGACTGGATACGAGCAGTACTTC. Its protein product is CAWSISGTGYEQYF.

The chain uses TRBV3-1 and TRBJ2-3; perhaps TRBD2 as D (6 bases). V lost 1 base and J 2 bases, leaving 10 bases between the germline ends. The CDR3 contains 15 residues. Germline V gene lookup returns CDR1 LGHDT and CDR2 YNNKEL (reference sequence). The CDR3 reads CASSQAGAYTDTQYF. CDR3 DNA: TGTGCCAGCAGCCAAGCGGGAGCGTACACAGATACGCAGTATTTT.

This clonotype was detected only a few times. The genes are TRBV20-1 and TRBJ1-5; D perhaps matches TRBD1 (5 bases). The CDR3 consists of 15 residues. The germline V gene has CDR1 DFQATT and CDR2 SNEGSKA (reference sequence). Trimming left V 0 bases short and J 3 bases short, with 12 bases between. The DNA of the CDR3 is TGCAGTGCTAGAGATGGGGCAGGAGCCAATCAGCCCCAGCATTTT. It yields the protein CSARDGAGANQPQHF.

This clonotype was picked up one time. This clone may be a read error of a much larger clone one base away. The V call is TRBV6-5, the J call TRBJ2-5; weak D call: TRBD2 (5 bases). The CDR3 is 13 amino acids. The V gene's germline CDR1 is MNHEY and CDR2 SVGAGI. Here the CDR3 reads CASSSGAQEAQYF. CDR3 DNA: TGTGCCAGCAGTAGCGGAGCCCAAGAGGCCCAGTACTTC.

This clonotype was found a few times. The J gene is TRBJ2-7, the V gene TRBV7-2; D might be TRBD1 (5 bases). The J call could be wrong; TRBJ2-5 is a better fit for the DNA end. Per germline, CDR1 SGHTA and CDR2 FQGNSA. The CDR3 extends over 14 amino acids. CDR3 nucleotides: TGTGCCAGCAGCTCAAGGACACCTCCGGGGACCCAGTACTTC. As protein: CASSSRTPPGTQYF.

The CDR3 region is CASSVWERSYNEQFF. In DNA, the CDR3 is TGTGCCAGCAGTGTGTGGGAGAGGTCCTACAATGAGCAGTTCTTC. The chain joins TRBV6-1 to TRBJ2-1; weak D call: TRBD2 (5 bases). The germline CDR1 and CDR2 sequences are MNHNS and SASEGT. V gave up 4 bases and J gave up 1 base, with 11 bases separating them. The length of the CDR3 is 15 residues.

This chain uses TRBV7-9 with TRBJ1-4; D call uncertain. The CDR3 consists of 11 residues. Germline CDR1 is SEHNR and CDR2 is FQNEAQ (reference sequence). V lost 5 bases, J lost 16 bases, and 14 bases lay in between. Here the CDR3 reads CASSTGLEQFF. For the CDR3, the DNA is TGTGCCAGCAGCACCGGGCTTGAGCAGTTTTTT.

This sequence joins TRBV7-6 and TRBJ2-2, with 9 bases matching TRBD1. The CDR3 has 15 residues. CDR1 and CDR2 (germline): SGHVS, FNYEAQ. The ends lost 4 bases at V and 9 bases at J; junction bases unmatched: 9. As DNA, the CDR3 is TGTGCCAGCAGCTCGCCGGGACAGGGAGAGTGGGAGCTGTTTTTT. This encodes CASSSPGQGEWELFF.

This clonotype was detected once. The gene calls are TRBV20-1 and TRBJ2-1; D might be TRBD1 or TRBD2, each matching 6 bases. V gave up 5 bases and J gave up 6 bases, with 20 bases separating them. Germline loops: CDR1 DFQATT, CDR2 SNEGSKA (reference sequence). The CDR3 runs to 15 residues. The CDR3: CSAWGARPGLNEQFF. The CDR3, as DNA: TGCAGTGCTTGGGGGGCTCGACCCGGCCTCAATGAGCAGTTCTTC.

This clonotype turned up a few times. The chain uses TRBV9 and TRBJ2-5; TRBD2 matches 8 bases. The DNA matches TRBJ2-7 better at its end, which makes the J call doubtful. The CDR3 covers 15 residues. CDR1 and CDR2 from the germline V gene are SGDLS and YYNGEE. Here the CDR3 DNA reads TGTGCCAGCAGCTCCTCCTTAGCGGGAAAGCACGAGCAGTACTTC. It yields the protein CASSSSLAGKHEQYF.

On this clonotype itself: A junction boundary mismatches the germline segment, possibly from a read error. The rearrangement joins TRBV5-1 to TRBJ2-3; D ambiguous. CDR1 SGHRS and CDR2 YFSETQ come from the germline V gene. CDR3 size: 13 residues. The CDR3 reads CASSLDGEDTQYF. The CDR3 nucleotides are TGCGCCAGCAGTTTGGACGGTGAGGATACGCAGTATTTT.

The CDR3 spells CSVGVSGANVLTF. The CDR3 DNA reads as TGCAGCGTCGGGGTCTCTGGGGCCAACGTCCTGACTTTC. The chain couples TRBV29-1 to TRBJ2-6, with D possibly being TRBD2 (5 bases). CDR3 size: 13 residues. Per the germline V gene, CDR1 is SQVTM and CDR2 is ANQGSEA. The germline V and J ends were trimmed by 6 bases and 0 bases, with 6 bases remaining between them.

Remarks on this clonotype: A much larger clone is a single base away; this may be a read error. The V and J genes are TRBV2 and TRBJ2-1; 11 nucleotides agree with TRBD2. The J call is in doubt because the DNA end fits TRBJ2-7 better. Looked up from germline, CDR1 is SNHLY and CDR2 is FYNNEI. The CDR3 is 16 residues long. CDR3 sequence: CASSEWLAGGKGEQYF. In nucleotides, the CDR3 is TGTGCCAGCAGTGAATGGCTAGCGGGAGGTAAGGGTGAGCAGTACTTC.